Following are 14 T cell receptor beta chains from one sample sequenced in a study of CD8+CD57+ T cells in acquired aplastic anemia. Both TCR beta VDJ combination and CDR3 sequence profiling were carried out. Genomic DNA was the template for this profiling. TCRdb re-called the reads through MiXCR, storing one row per CDR3 protein. The sample contains approximately 200,000 distinct CDR3 sequences, around 59% of which appear only once. Sequencing was carried out using sorted CD4+, CD8+, or CD8+CD57+ T cells (not recorded which) from PBMCs. The receptors were sampled from a human donor in good health, serving as a control.

V is TRBV12-3 or TRBV12-4 and J is TRBJ1-2; tentative D call: TRBD1 (6 bases). V lost 3 bases and J 3 bases, leaving 17 bases between the germline ends. There are 16 residues in the CDR3. CDR3 coding DNA: TGTGCCAGCAGTTTCGGGACACCTGGAAGGTACTATGGCTACACCTTC. This gives the protein CASSFGTPGRYYGYTF.

This clonotype was seen at least ten times. V is TRBV28 and J is TRBJ1-2; D gene ambiguous. CDR1 and CDR2 (germline): MDHEN, SYDVKM. Trimming cost V 5 bases and J 0 bases, with 10 bases left between them. The CDR3 runs to 14 residues. DNA for the CDR3: TGTGCCAGCAGTCTTGCCGAAGCTAACTATGGCTACACCTTC. Amino acids: CASSLAEANYGYTF.

This clonotype appeared a few times. The genes are TRBV18 and TRBJ2-7; TRBD1 aligns across 7 bases. This CDR3 is 16 amino acids long. The V segment lost 3 bases and the J segment 2 bases; nucleotides outside the gene matches: 10. CDR1 KGHSH and CDR2 LQKENI come from the germline V gene. The CDR3 protein is CASSPNRGPLPYEQYF. Here the CDR3 DNA reads TGTGCCAGCTCACCGAACAGGGGTCCGTTACCCTACGAGCAGTACTTC. The full variable domain, with the rest looked up from reference TRBV18 and TRBJ2-7, is NAGVMQNPRHLVRRRGQEARLRCSPMKGHSHVYWYRQLPEEGLKFMVYLQKENIIDESGMPKERFSAEFPKEGPSILRIQQVVRGDSAAYFCASSPNRGPLPYEQYFGPGTRLTVT.

The rearrangement joins TRBV2 to TRBJ2-7; D perhaps matches TRBD2 (5 bases). The ends were cut back, 8 bases at V and 2 bases at J, with 13 bases in the middle. The CDR3 totals 13 residues. Germline V gene sequence: CDR1 SNHLY, CDR2 FYNNEI. CDR3 bases: TGTGCCAGCGCCACTACTAGGACCTACGAGCAGTACTTC. This codes for CASATTRTYEQYF.

The chain joins TRBV25-1 to TRBJ1-2; 7 bases align to TRBD1. Germline CDR1 is MGHDK and CDR2 is SYGVNS. The CDR3 length is 16 residues. J was trimmed by 0 bases and V by 4 bases; bases with no gene match: 8. In DNA, the CDR3 is TGTGCCAGCAGTGGATCCGGGACAGCCCCTAACTATGGCTACACCTTC. Translation gives CASSGSGTAPNYGYTF.

The chain recombines TRBV9 with TRBJ2-5; 10 bases fit TRBD2. CDR1 is SGDLS and CDR2 is YYNGEE in the germline V gene. V dropped 0 bases and J dropped 4; count of bases not matched to a gene: 6. The CDR3 length is 16 residues. The CDR3: CASSVVSGGLGETQYF. CDR3 sequence (DNA): TGTGCCAGCAGCGTAGTTAGCGGGGGGCTTGGAGAGACCCAGTACTTC.

The rearrangement joins TRBV9 to TRBJ1-6; no clear D. Germline V gene sequence: CDR1 SGDLS, CDR2 YYNGEE. V lost 1 base and J 7 bases, leaving 9 bases between the germline ends. The CDR3 consists of 14 residues. Here the CDR3 reads CASSVNIRNSPLHF. The DNA of the CDR3 is TGTGCCAGCAGCGTAAATATACGAAATTCACCCCTCCACTTT.

This clonotype was seen more than once but under ten times. The rearrangement links TRBV30 to TRBJ1-4, with D perhaps TRBD1 (5 bases). This CDR3 contains 13 residues. The V gene's germline CDR1 is GTSNPN and CDR2 SVGIG (reference sequence). V lost 2 bases, J lost 4 bases, and 8 bases lay in between. The CDR3 DNA reads TGTGCCTGGAGTAGACAGTTTAATGAAAAACTGTTTTTT. It translates to CAWSRQFNEKLFF.

The V call is TRBV2, the J call TRBJ1-2; D is unclear. The V gene lost 3 bases and the J gene lost 2 bases, with 13 bases spanning the gap. The CDR3 is made up of 15 amino acids. Germline CDR1 SNHLY, CDR2 FYNNEI. The CDR3 is CASSDWSQENYGYTF. For the CDR3, the DNA is TGTGCCAGCAGTGATTGGTCGCAGGAGAACTATGGCTACACCTTC.

The chain links TRBV5-1 to TRBJ2-7; tentatively, D is TRBD1 (6 bases). Germline V gives CDR1 SGHRS, CDR2 YFSETQ. CDR3 length equals 14 residues. Trimming stripped 4 bases from V and 3 bases from J, with 14 bases between. This CDR3 reads CASSQTGSSYEQYF. CDR3 coding DNA: TGCGCCAGCAGCCAGACAGGTTCCAGCTACGAGCAGTACTTC.

This clonotype has a handful of counts. The rearrangement joins TRBV19 to TRBJ1-2; tentative D call: TRBD1 (5 bases). CDR3 length: 15 residues. The germline gives CDR1 LNHDA, CDR2 SQIVND (reference sequence). V was cut by 6 bases and J by 7 bases, with 21 bases left in between. The chain's CDR3 is CASSSSDQGLSGYTF. Written as DNA, the CDR3 is TGTGCCAGTAGCTCATCCGACCAGGGTTTATCTGGCTACACCTTC.

The chain has TRBV19 and TRBJ1-1; D perhaps matches TRBD1 (6 bases). The V gene lost 6 bases and the J gene lost 3 bases, with 17 bases spanning the gap. CDR3 length equals 15 residues. CDR1 is LNHDA and CDR2 is SQIVND in the germline V gene (reference sequence). This chain's CDR3 is CASRPRGARDTEAFF. DNA for the CDR3: TGTGCCAGTAGACCCAGGGGAGCGAGGGACACTGAAGCTTTCTTT.

This chain uses TRBV19 with TRBJ1-1; D is ambiguous. CDR1 is LNHDA, CDR2 SQIVND, per germline (reference sequence). CDR3 length: 15 amino acids. V dropped 5 bases and J dropped 2 bases, with 15 bases sitting between them. The CDR3 sequence is CASSGVGGINTEAFF. The DNA of the CDR3 is TGTGCCAGTAGTGGGGTCGGAGGGATTAACACTGAAGCTTTCTTT. The full variable domain, its missing parts supplied by reference TRBV19 and TRBJ1-1, is DGGITQSPKYLFRKEGQNVTLSCEQNLNHDAMYWYRQDPGQGLRLIYYSQIVNDFQKGDIAEGYSVSREKKESFPLTVTSAQKNPTAFYLCASSGVGGINTEAFFGQGTRLTVV.

The V gene is TRBV28, the J gene TRBJ2-1, with 12 bases matching TRBD2. Germline assignment: CDR1 MDHEN and CDR2 SYDVKM. V trimming: 2 bases; J trimming: 3 bases; junction bases outside the gene matches: 5. The CDR3 has 17 amino acids. CDR3 region: CASSLMTSGGFYNEQFF. The CDR3 DNA reads as TGTGCCAGCAGTTTAATGACTAGCGGGGGTTTCTACAATGAGCAGTTCTTC.